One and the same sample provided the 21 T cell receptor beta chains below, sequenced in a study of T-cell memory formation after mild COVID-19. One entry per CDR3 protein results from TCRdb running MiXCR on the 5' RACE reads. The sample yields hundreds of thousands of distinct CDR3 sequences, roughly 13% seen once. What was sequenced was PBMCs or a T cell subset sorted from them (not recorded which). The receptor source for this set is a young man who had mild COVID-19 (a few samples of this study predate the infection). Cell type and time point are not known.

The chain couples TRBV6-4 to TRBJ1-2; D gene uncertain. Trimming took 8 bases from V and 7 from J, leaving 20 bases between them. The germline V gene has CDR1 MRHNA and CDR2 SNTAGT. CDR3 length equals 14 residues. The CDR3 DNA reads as TGTGCCAGCGGGGTTTGGCGAATATTCTCTGGCTACACCTTC. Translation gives CASGVWRIFSGYTF.

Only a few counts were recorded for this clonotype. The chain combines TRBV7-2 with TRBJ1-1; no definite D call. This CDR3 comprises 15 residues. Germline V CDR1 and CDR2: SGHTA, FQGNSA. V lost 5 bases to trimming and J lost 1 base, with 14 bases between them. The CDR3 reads CASSPKPQRNTEAFF. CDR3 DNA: TGTGCCAGCAGCCCCAAACCTCAAAGGAACACTGAAGCTTTCTTT.

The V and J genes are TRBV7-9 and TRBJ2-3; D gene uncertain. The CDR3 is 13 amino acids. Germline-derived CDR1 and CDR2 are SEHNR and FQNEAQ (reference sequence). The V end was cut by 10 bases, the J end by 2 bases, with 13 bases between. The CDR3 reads CAKWDPITDTQYF. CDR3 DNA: TGTGCCAAATGGGATCCGATCACAGATACGCAGTATTTT.

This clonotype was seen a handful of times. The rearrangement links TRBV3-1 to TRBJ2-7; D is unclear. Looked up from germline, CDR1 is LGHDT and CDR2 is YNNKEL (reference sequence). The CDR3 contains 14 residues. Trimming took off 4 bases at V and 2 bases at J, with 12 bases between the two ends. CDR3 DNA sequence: TGTGCCAGCAGCCGGATTAGCTCGACCTACGAGCAGTACTTC. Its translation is CASSRISSTYEQYF.

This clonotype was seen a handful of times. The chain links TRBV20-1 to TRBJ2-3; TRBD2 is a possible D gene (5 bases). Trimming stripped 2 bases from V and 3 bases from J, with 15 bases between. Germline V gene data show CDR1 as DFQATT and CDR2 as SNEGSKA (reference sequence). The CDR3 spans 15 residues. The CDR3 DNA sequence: TGCAGTGCTAGAAGCCCACACCGGGGTACAGATACGCAGTATTTT. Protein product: CSARSPHRGTDTQYF.

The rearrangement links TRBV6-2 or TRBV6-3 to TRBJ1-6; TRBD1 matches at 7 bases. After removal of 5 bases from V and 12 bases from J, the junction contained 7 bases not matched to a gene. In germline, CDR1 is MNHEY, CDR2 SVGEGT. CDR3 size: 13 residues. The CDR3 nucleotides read TGTGCCAGCAGTGACAGGGAGGTGGAACCCCTCCACTTT. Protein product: CASSDREVEPLHF.

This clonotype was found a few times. Written as DNA, the CDR3 is TGTGCCAGCAGCTTGGTCAACGGGTTCGGTGAGCAGTTCTTC. This encodes CASSLVNGFGEQFF. This sequence joins TRBV5-6 and TRBJ2-1; D unresolved. Germline CDR1 is SGHDT and CDR2 is YYEEEE. The CDR3 covers 14 residues. The ends were cut back, 0 bases at V and 9 bases at J, with 13 bases in the middle. Variable domain in full (rest from reference TRBV5-6 and TRBJ2-1): DAGVTQSPTHLIKTRGQQVTLRCSPKSGHDTVSWYQQALGQGPQFIFQYYEEEERQRGNFPDRFSGHQFPNYSSELNVNALLLGDSALYLCASSLVNGFGEQFFGPGTRLTVL.

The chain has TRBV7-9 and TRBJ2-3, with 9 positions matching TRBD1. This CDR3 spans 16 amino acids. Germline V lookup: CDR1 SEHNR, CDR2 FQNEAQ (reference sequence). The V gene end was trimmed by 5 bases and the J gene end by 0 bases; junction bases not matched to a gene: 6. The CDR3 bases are TGTGCCAGCAGCCGAGACGGGACAGGGAGCACAGATACGCAGTATTTT. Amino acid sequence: CASSRDGTGSTDTQYF.

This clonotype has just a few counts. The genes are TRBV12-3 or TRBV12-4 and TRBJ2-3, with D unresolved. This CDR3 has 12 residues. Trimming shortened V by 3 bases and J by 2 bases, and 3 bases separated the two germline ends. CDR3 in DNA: TGTGCCAGCAGTTTCGACACAGATACGCAGTATTTT. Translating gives CASSFDTDTQYF.

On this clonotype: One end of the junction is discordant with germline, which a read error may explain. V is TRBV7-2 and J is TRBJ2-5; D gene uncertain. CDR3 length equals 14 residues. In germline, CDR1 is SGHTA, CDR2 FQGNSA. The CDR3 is CASSDWAAQQTEYF. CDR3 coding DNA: TGTGCCAGCAGCGATTGGGCGGCCCAACAGACCGAGTACTTC. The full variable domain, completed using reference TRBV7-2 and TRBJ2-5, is GAGVSQSPSNKVTEKGKDVELRCDPISGHTALYWYRQSLGQGLEFLIYFQGNSAPDKSGLPSDRFSAERTGGSVSTLTIQRTQQEDSAVYLCASSDWAAQQTEYFGPGTRLLVL.

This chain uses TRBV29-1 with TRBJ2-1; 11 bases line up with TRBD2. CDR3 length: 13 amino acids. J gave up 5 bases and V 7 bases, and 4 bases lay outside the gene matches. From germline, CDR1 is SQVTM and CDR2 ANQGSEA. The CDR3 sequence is CSASGRSHNEQFF. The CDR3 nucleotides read TGCAGCGCTAGCGGGAGGTCCCACAATGAGCAGTTCTTC.

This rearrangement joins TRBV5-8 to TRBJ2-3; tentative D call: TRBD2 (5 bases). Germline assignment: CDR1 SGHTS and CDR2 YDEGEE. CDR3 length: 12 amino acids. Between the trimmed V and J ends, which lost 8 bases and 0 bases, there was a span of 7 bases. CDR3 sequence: CARWESTDTQYF. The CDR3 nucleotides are TGTGCCAGATGGGAGAGCACAGATACGCAGTATTTT.

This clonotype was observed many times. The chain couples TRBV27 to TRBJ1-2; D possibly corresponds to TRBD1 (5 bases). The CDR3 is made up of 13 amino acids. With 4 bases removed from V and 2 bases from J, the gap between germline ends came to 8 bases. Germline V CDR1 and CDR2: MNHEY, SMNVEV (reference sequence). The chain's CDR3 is CASSSGRNYGYTF. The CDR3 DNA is TGTGCCAGCAGTTCGGGACGGAACTATGGCTACACCTTC.

The CDR3 coding sequence is TGCGCCAGCAGCTTGGCGTCTGGGGGGGATCAGCCCCAGCATTTT. Protein: CASSLASGGDQPQHF. This chain uses TRBV5-1 with TRBJ1-5, with D tentatively TRBD1 (5 bases). Germline CDR1 SGHRS, CDR2 YFSETQ. The germline V and J ends were trimmed by 0 bases and 5 bases, with 12 bases remaining between them. CDR3 length: 15 amino acids.

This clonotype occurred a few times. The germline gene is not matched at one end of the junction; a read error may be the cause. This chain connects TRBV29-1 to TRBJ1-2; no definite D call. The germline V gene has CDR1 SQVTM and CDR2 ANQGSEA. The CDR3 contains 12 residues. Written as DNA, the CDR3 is TGCACCGTTGAGGGTAGGGAGTATGGCTACACCTTC. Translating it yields CTVEGREYGYTF.

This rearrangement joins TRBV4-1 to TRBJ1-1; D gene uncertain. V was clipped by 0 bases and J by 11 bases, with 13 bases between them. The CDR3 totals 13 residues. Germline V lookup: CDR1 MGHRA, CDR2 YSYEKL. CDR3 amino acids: CASSQDKGIRAFF. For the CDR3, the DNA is TGCGCCAGCAGCCAAGATAAGGGCATAAGGGCTTTCTTT.

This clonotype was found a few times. The CDR3 bases are TGTGCCAGCAGTTTACAGAGGAATGAGCAGTTCTTC. Amino acids: CASSLQRNEQFF. The rearrangement links TRBV27 to TRBJ2-1; no firm D call. This CDR3 has 12 amino acids. Trimming took 2 bases from V and 7 from J, leaving 6 bases between them. Germline assignment: CDR1 MNHEY and CDR2 SMNVEV (reference sequence).

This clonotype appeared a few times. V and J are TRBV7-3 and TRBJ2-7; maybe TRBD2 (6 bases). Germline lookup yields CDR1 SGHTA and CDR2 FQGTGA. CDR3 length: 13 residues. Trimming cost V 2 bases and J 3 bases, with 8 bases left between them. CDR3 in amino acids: CASSLGTFYEQYF. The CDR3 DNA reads TGTGCCAGCAGCTTAGGGACTTTCTACGAGCAGTACTTC. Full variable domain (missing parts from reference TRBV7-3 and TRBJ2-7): GAGVSQTPSNKVTEKGKYVELRCDPISGHTALYWYRQSLGQGPEFLIYFQGTGAADDSGLPNDRFFAVRPEGSVSTLKIQRTERGDSAVYLCASSLGTFYEQYFGPGTRLTVT.

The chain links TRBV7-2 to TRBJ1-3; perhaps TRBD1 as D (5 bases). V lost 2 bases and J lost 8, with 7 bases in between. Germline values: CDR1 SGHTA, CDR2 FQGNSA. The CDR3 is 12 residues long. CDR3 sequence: CASSLLGDTIYF. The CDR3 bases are TGTGCCAGCAGCTTATTGGGGGACACCATATATTTT.

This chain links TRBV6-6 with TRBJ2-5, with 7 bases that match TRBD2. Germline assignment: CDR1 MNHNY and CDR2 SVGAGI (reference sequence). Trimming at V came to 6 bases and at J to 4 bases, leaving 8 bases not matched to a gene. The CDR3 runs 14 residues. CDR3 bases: TGTGCCAGCAGGTCGGGACTACCTGGAGAGACCCAGTACTTC. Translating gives CASRSGLPGETQYF.

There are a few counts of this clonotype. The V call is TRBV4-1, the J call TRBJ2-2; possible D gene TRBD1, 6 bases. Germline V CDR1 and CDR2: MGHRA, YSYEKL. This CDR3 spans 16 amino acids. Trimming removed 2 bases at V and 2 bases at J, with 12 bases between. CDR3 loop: CASSQKTGTNTGELFF. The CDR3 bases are TGCGCCAGCAGCCAAAAAACCGGGACAAACACCGGGGAGCTGTTTTTT.